This TCR beta chain is from a study of T cell repertoires and HLA-DP antigens. Whole-study context: Transduced HeLa cells presented HLA-DP to CD4+ T cells.

Trimming removed 0 bases at V and 5 bases at J, with 14 bases between. Germline V lookup: CDR1 SGHNT, CDR2 YYREEE (reference sequence). The CDR3 extends over 15 amino acids. After roughly two weeks, CD4+ cells were restimulated 20 to 30 h with the same allogeneic DPB1. Stimulation used HeLa cells expressing transduced HLA-DPA1/DPB1, HLA-DM, invariant chain and CD80. TCRdb's table, derived via immunoSEQ multiplex PCR, lists solely in-frame clones and lacks some. Of 1,500 to 2,000 clones in the sample, around 80% were seen once. V gene TRBV5-4 combines with J gene TRBJ2-5; D perhaps matches TRBD2 (5 bases). The sequenced material came from CD137- CD4+ T cells from cultured PBMCs. The receptor comes from a man aged 45-60 years in good health and CMV-seronegative. The CDR3 region has the DNA TGTGCCAGCAGCTTGGACCAAGGGAGAGGTGAGACCCAGTACTTC. Amino acids: CASSLDQGRGETQYF.